These 20 T cell receptor beta chains came from one sample sequenced in a study of blood T cell repertoires in COVID-19. The assay was immunoSEQ multiplex PCR, and TCRdb's table has in-frame clones only and misses some. Counted here are 55,000 to 80,000 clones, 80% to 90% occurring once; the ten biggest clones make up about 2.9%. Input material: peripheral blood. These receptors were taken from a man between 45 and 60 years old with acute or convalescent COVID-19.

The V and J genes are TRBV28 and TRBJ1-2; D ambiguous. V lost 7 bases to trimming and J lost 3 bases, with 18 bases between them. CDR3 length: 15 residues. Germline CDR1 is MDHEN and CDR2 is SYDVKM. CDR3 bases: TGTGCCAGCACCGCGGCAGGAGACGGGGACTATGGCTACACCTTC. Protein sequence: CASTAAGDGDYGYTF.

This chain uses TRBV18 with TRBJ1-1, with D unclear. Germline CDR1 reads KGHSH; CDR2 reads LQKENI. V gave up 4 bases and J gave up 1 base, with 10 bases separating them. The length of the CDR3 is 14 residues. The CDR3 reads CASSQSQENTEAFF. The CDR3 DNA reads as TGTGCCAGCTCACAGTCCCAGGAGAACACTGAAGCTTTCTTT.

The chain has TRBV6-4 and TRBJ2-2; TRBD2 is a possible D gene (6 bases). This CDR3 contains 16 residues. Per germline, CDR1 MRHNA and CDR2 SNTAGT. V lost 5 bases and J lost 1, with 14 bases in between. DNA for the CDR3: TGTGCCAGCAGTACCCAGACTAGTGGGAACACCGGGGAGCTGTTTTTT. This gives the protein CASSTQTSGNTGELFF.

V gene TRBV2 combines with J gene TRBJ1-2, with 10 positions matching TRBD1. The CDR3 has 15 residues. The J segment lost 2 bases and the V segment lost 4 bases, leaving 4 bases of the junction unmatched. The germline V gene encodes CDR1 SNHLY and CDR2 FYNNEI. CDR3 in DNA: TGTGCCAGCAGTGCCCGGACAGGGGGAAACTATGGCTACACCTTC. This encodes CASSARTGGNYGYTF.

The J gene is TRBJ1-1, the V gene TRBV5-5, with a possible D match to TRBD1 (6 bases). Trimming took off 4 bases at V and 7 bases at J, with 11 bases between the two ends. There are 12 residues in the CDR3. Germline CDR1 reads SGHKS; CDR2 reads YYEKEE (reference sequence). The chain's CDR3 is CASSNRAYEAFF. CDR3 nucleotides: TGTGCCAGCAGCAACAGGGCCTATGAAGCTTTCTTT.

The chain is built from TRBV27 and TRBJ2-2; 7 positions match TRBD2. There are 15 residues in the CDR3. From germline, CDR1 is MNHEY and CDR2 SMNVEV (reference sequence). J gave up 9 bases and V 9 bases, and 16 bases lay outside the gene matches. In DNA form, the CDR3 reads TGTGCCAGTAGCCGACTAGCTTTCATTAACAGGGAGCTGTTTTTT. Protein: CASSRLAFINRELFF.

The V gene is TRBV10-2, the J gene TRBJ1-1, with unresolved D. Trimming shortened V by 3 bases and J by 11 bases, and 22 bases separated the two germline ends. CDR1 and CDR2 (germline): WSHSY, SAAADI. The CDR3 is 15 amino acids. In DNA form, the CDR3 reads TGCGCCAGCAGTGAATCATCGCCGATACTGCATCGGGCTTTCTTT. The encoded protein is CASSESSPILHRAFF.

The chain uses TRBV28 and TRBJ2-2, with 9 bases that match TRBD1. With 6 bases clipped from V and 1 base from J, the junction kept 6 bases outside the gene matches. Germline lookup yields CDR1 MDHEN and CDR2 SYDVKM. The CDR3 has 16 residues. The CDR3 DNA reads TGTGCCAGCAGAAATCCGGGACAGGGGAACACCGGGGAGCTGTTTTTT. Its protein product is CASRNPGQGNTGELFF.

V gene TRBV6-5 combines with J gene TRBJ1-1; TRBD1 matches 7 bases. Trimming removed 6 bases from V and 0 bases from J; junction bases left unmatched: 7. CDR1 and CDR2 from the germline V gene are MNHEY and SVGAGI. The CDR3 has 15 residues. The chain's CDR3 is CASRADRVMNTEAFF. For the CDR3, the DNA is TGTGCCAGCAGAGCCGACAGGGTTATGAACACTGAAGCTTTCTTT.

The chain combines TRBV6-6 with TRBJ2-2; D perhaps matches TRBD2 (5 bases). Trimming shortened V by 1 base and J by 6 bases, and 15 bases separated the two germline ends. CDR1 and CDR2 (germline): MNHNY, SVGAGI (reference sequence). CDR3 length: 16 residues. CDR3 residues: CASSYLASGRSGELFF. The CDR3 DNA is TGTGCCAGCAGTTACTTAGCGTCGGGAAGGTCCGGGGAGCTGTTTTTT.

This clone has only one observation. DNA of the CDR3: TGTGCCAGCGGCCTAGCGGGGGCCTACAATGAGCAGTTCTTC. Translated, it gives CASGLAGAYNEQFF. This chain uses TRBV28 with TRBJ2-1; 10 positions agree with TRBD2. Looked up from germline, CDR1 is MDHEN and CDR2 is SYDVKM. V lost 8 bases, J lost 2 bases, and 3 bases stayed unmatched. The CDR3 is 14 amino acids. Looking up the rest from reference TRBV28 and TRBJ2-1 gives the full variable domain: DVKVTQSSRYLVKRTGEKVFLECVQDMDHENMFWYRQDPGLGLRLIYFSYDVKMKEKGDIPEGYSVSREKKERFSLILESASTNQTSMYLCASGLAGAYNEQFFGPGTRLTVL.

The rearrangement uses TRBV24-1 and TRBJ1-6, with D possibly matching TRBD1 (5 bases). CDR1 and CDR2 (germline): KGHDR, SFDVKD. The CDR3 totals 14 residues. Trimming stripped 7 bases from V and 10 bases from J, with 16 bases between. The CDR3 here is CATSYRAGGSPLHF. In DNA, the CDR3 is TGTGCCACCAGCTACCGGGCTGGGGGGTCACCCCTCCACTTT.

The chain couples TRBV4-1 to TRBJ2-5, with 11 positions matching TRBD1. J gave up 2 bases and V 2 bases, and 10 bases lay outside the gene matches. The germline gives CDR1 MGHRA, CDR2 YSYEKL. This CDR3 region has 18 residues. CDR3 sequence: CASSQPFTRDRGQETQYF. The CDR3 nucleotides are TGCGCCAGCAGCCAACCTTTCACCCGGGACAGGGGGCAAGAGACCCAGTACTTC.

The V and J genes are TRBV6-1 and TRBJ1-5; no firm D call. Trimming left V 2 bases short and J 2 bases short, with 13 bases between. The CDR3 covers 16 residues. Germline CDR1 and CDR2: MNHNS and SASEGT. CDR3: CASSELGAVGNQPQHF. The CDR3 DNA follows: TGTGCCAGCAGTGAACTGGGTGCGGTAGGCAATCAGCCCCAGCATTTT.

This clone was recorded only once. The chain uses TRBV18 and TRBJ2-3, with 8 bases fitting TRBD2. V shed 3 bases and J 3 bases; nucleotides not matched to a gene: 8. The CDR3 length is 16 residues. Germline CDR1 is KGHSH and CDR2 is LQKENI. CDR3 protein: CASSPRAGEVTDTQYF. In nucleotides, the CDR3 is TGTGCCAGCTCACCCAGAGCGGGAGAGGTTACAGATACGCAGTATTTT.

The chain couples TRBV6-5 to TRBJ2-7; the match to TRBD1 covers 8 bases. Germline V gene sequence: CDR1 MNHEY, CDR2 SVGAGI. V was clipped by 5 bases and J by 4 bases; unmatched bases: 4. CDR3 length: 13 residues. CDR3 sequence: CASSKGQDYEQYV. In DNA form, the CDR3 reads TGTGCCAGCAGTAAGGGACAGGATTACGAGCAGTACGTC.

The chain uses TRBV7-3 and TRBJ2-1; TRBD2 matches 14 bases. From germline, CDR1 is SGHTA and CDR2 FQGTGA. CDR3 length: 16 amino acids. Losses at the gene ends were 5 bases for V and 6 bases for J; bases not matched to a gene: 6. The CDR3 sequence is CASSHIGTSGSNEQFF. CDR3 sequence (DNA): TGTGCCAGCAGCCATATCGGGACTAGCGGGAGCAATGAGCAGTTCTTC.

The rearrangement uses TRBV24-1 and TRBJ1-5, with 10 bases that match TRBD1. J lost 3 bases, V lost 2 bases, and 6 bases had no gene match. This CDR3 comprises 17 residues. Germline CDR1 is KGHDR and CDR2 is SFDVKD. The CDR3 spells CATSDSRTGGTNQPQHF. The CDR3 bases are TGTGCCACCAGTGATTCAAGGACAGGGGGGACCAATCAGCCCCAGCATTTT.

This chain joins TRBV6-6 and TRBJ2-7; maybe TRBD2 (5 bases). Germline values: CDR1 MNHNY, CDR2 SVGAGI (reference sequence). There are 12 residues in the CDR3. Trimming took off 4 bases at V and 6 bases at J, with 10 bases between the two ends. The CDR3 loop is CASSSPAGEQYV. Written as DNA, the CDR3 is TGTGCCAGCAGTTCCCCCGCGGGCGAGCAGTACGTC.

The CDR3 loop is CASSSTGGYEKLFF. DNA of the CDR3: TGTGCCAGTAGTTCGACAGGGGGCTATGAAAAACTGTTTTTT. The V call is TRBV19, the J call TRBJ1-4; 10 nucleotides line up with TRBD1. Germline V gene data show CDR1 as LNHDA and CDR2 as SQIVND (reference sequence). The CDR3 is 14 residues long. The trim removed 5 bases at V and 6 bases at J, leaving 3 bases unmatched.